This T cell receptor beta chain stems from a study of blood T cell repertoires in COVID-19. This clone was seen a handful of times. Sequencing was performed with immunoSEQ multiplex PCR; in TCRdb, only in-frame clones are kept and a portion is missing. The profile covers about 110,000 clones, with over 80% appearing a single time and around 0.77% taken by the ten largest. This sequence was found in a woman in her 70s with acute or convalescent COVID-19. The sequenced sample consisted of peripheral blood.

Written as DNA, the CDR3 is TGTGCCAGCAGTTTATACAGGGGAAACACCATATATTTT. Amino acid sequence: CASSLYRGNTIYF. The rearrangement links TRBV28 to TRBJ1-3; a weak D match, TRBD1 (5 bases). CDR1 is MDHEN and CDR2 is SYDVKM in the germline V gene. The CDR3 length is 13 residues. V was trimmed by 1 base and J by 4 bases, leaving 5 bases between them.